Listed below are T cell receptor beta chains from one sample, sequenced in a study of cytomegalovirus exposure and HLA in healthy donors. Using immunoSEQ multiplex PCR, the repertoire was profiled, and TCRdb retains in-frame clones only, with some absent. The sample holds 160,000 or so clones, about three quarters seen once. The specimen was PBMCs. Every receptor here comes from a man aged 40-49 years in good health and CMV-seropositive. Each CDR3 is given with its conserved first and last residue. A D gene is named only where the DNA matches it firmly. Only some rows state a clone size, as once, few, many or a class for expanded clones.

cdr3_length j_call v_call clone_size d_call cdr3_nt cdr3_aa
16 TRBJ2-7 TRBV18 - TRBD2 TGTGCCAGCTCACAGGGACTAGCGGGAGTGAGCGACGAGCAGTACTTC CASSQGLAGVSDEQYF
14 TRBJ2-6 TRBV15 - - TGTGCCACCAGCAGGCTCTCTGGGGCCAACGGCCTGACTTTC CATSRLSGANGLTF
13 TRBJ2-7 TRBV2 - - TGTGCCGGCGGGACAGAGATCTCCTACGAGCAGTACTTC CAGGTEISYEQYF
12 TRBJ2-7 TRBV7-2 - - TGTGCCAGCAGCCAGTTTAGCGACGAGCAGTACTTC CASSQFSDEQYF
13 TRBJ1-1 TRBV7-3 few - TGTGCCAGCAGCTTCGCGCGCCACACTGAAGCTTTCTTT CASSFARHTEAFF
14 TRBJ1-3 TRBV7-2 - TRBD1 TGTGCCAGCAGGCTACAGGGGGCGCGAAACACCATATATTTT CASRLQGARNTIYF
14 TRBJ2-1 TRBV29-1 - TRBD2 TGCAGCCCCATCGGACCTAGCGGGAGGAATGAGCAGTTCTTC CSPIGPSGRNEQFF
16 TRBJ2-7 TRBV2 - TRBD1 TGTGCCAGCAGCTCCCCCCGGACAGGGGGCTCCTACGAGCAGTACTTC CASSSPRTGGSYEQYF
15 TRBJ2-7 TRBV6-5 - - TGTGCCAGCAGTTACTCGGGCGCTATTGACTACGAGCAGTACTTC CASSYSGAIDYEQYF
13 TRBJ1-2 TRBV7-2 - TRBD1 TGTGCCAGCAGCCAGACAGGGAACTATGGCTACACCTTC CASSQTGNYGYTF
16 TRBJ2-1 TRBV6-5 - TRBD2 TGTGCCAGCAGTTACTCGGGACTAGATACCTACAATGAGCAGTTCTTC CASSYSGLDTYNEQFF
15 TRBJ2-7 TRBV10-3 - TRBD2 TGTGCCATCAGCGATGGACTAGCGGGCCCCTACGAGCAGTACTTC CAISDGLAGPYEQYF
16 TRBJ1-1 TRBV10-3 - TRBD1 TGTGCCATCAGTGACCCTACAGGGGGCGAGGAGACTGAAGCTTTCTTT CAISDPTGGEETEAFF
15 TRBJ1-5 TRBV19 - TRBD1 TGTGCCAGTGGACCTACAGGGGGAAAAGGGCAGCCCCAGCATTTT CASGPTGGKGQPQHF
15 TRBJ2-5 TRBV4-1 - TRBD1 TGCGCCAGCAGCCAGGGACAGTTTCTCCAAGAGACCCAGTACTTC CASSQGQFLQETQYF